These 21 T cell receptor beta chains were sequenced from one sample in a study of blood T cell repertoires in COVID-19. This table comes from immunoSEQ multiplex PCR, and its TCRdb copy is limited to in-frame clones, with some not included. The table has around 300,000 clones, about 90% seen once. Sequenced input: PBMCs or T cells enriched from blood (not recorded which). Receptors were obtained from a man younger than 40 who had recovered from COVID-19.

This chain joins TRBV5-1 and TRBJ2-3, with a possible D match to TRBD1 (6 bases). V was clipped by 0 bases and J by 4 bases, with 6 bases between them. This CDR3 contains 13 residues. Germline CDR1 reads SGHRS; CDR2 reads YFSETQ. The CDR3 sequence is CASSLGGPDTQYF. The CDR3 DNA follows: TGCGCCAGCAGCTTGGGGGGGCCAGATACGCAGTATTTT.

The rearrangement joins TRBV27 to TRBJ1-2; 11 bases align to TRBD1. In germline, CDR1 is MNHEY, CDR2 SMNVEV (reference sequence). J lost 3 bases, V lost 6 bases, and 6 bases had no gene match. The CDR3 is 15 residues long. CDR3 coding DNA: TGTGCCAGCAGCACCGCGGACAGGGGGCACTATGGCTACACCTTC. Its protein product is CASSTADRGHYGYTF.

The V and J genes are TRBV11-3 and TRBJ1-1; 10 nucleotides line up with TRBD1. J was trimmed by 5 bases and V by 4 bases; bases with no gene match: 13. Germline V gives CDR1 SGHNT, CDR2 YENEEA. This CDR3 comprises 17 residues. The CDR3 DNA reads TGTGCCAGCAGCTGGGACAGGGGACTGGGCGGGGGTACTGAAGCTTTCTTT. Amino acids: CASSWDRGLGGGTEAFF.

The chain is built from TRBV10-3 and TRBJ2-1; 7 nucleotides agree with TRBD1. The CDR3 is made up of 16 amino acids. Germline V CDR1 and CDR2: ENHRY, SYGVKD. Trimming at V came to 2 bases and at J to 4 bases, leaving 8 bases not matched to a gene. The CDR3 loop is CAISEPLGTVYNEQFF. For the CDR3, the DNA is TGTGCCATCAGTGAGCCTCTCGGGACAGTATACAATGAGCAGTTCTTC.

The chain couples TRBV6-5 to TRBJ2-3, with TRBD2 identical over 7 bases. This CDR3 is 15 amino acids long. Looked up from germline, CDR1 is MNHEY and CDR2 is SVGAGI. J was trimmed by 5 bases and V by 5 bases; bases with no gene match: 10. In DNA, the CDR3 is TGTGCCAGCAGTCTTTCGGCGGGGGAGGGAGATACGCAGTATTTT. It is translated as CASSLSAGEGDTQYF.

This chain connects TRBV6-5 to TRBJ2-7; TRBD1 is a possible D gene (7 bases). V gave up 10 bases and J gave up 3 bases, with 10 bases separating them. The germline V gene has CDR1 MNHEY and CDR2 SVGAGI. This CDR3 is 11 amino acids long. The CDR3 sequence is CATQGGYEQYF. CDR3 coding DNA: TGTGCCACCCAGGGGGGCTACGAGCAGTACTTC.

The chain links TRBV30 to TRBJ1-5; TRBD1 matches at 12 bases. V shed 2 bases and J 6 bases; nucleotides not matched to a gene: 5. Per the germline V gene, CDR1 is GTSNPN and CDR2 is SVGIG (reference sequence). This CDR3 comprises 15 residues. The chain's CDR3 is CAWSFGTGGGQPQHF. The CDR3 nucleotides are TGTGCCTGGAGTTTTGGGACAGGGGGCGGTCAGCCCCAGCATTTT.

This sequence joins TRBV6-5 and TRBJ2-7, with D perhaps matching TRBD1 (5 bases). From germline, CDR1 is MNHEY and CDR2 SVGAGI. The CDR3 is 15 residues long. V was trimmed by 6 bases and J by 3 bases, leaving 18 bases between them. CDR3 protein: CASRKTVLTDYEQYF. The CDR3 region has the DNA TGTGCCAGCAGGAAGACAGTACTGACGGACTACGAGCAGTACTTC.

The CDR3 is CASSTEGVWTGELFF. The CDR3 nucleotides are TGTGCCAGCAGCACCGAGGGGGTTTGGACCGGGGAGCTGTTTTTT. The chain couples TRBV5-4 to TRBJ2-2; D is possibly TRBD1 (6 bases). The V end was cut by 4 bases, the J end by 5 bases, with 15 bases between. The CDR3 covers 15 residues. Germline V lookup: CDR1 SGHNT, CDR2 YYREEE (reference sequence).

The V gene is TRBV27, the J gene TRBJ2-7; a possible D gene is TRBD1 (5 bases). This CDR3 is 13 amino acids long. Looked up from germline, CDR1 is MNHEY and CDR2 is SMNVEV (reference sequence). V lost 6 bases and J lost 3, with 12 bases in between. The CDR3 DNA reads TGTGCCAGCAGCCGCTTGGACAACTACGAGCAGTACTTC. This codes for CASSRLDNYEQYF.

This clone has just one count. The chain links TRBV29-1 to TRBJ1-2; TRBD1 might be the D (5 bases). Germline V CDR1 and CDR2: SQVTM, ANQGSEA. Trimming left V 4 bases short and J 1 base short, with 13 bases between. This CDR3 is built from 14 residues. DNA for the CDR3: TGCAGCGTTGGGGGCGGGGAAGTTAACTATGGCTACACCTTC. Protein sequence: CSVGGGEVNYGYTF.

The CDR3 DNA is TGTGCCAGCAGCTTGGCCCTAAACGACAGGGGTCCTGATGGCTACACCTTC. Amino acids: CASSLALNDRGPDGYTF. This sequence joins TRBV5-5 and TRBJ1-2, with TRBD1 identical over 8 bases. Trimming removed 0 bases from V and 6 bases from J; junction bases left unmatched: 13. Germline V gene data show CDR1 as SGHKS and CDR2 as YYEKEE (reference sequence). The CDR3 has 17 amino acids.

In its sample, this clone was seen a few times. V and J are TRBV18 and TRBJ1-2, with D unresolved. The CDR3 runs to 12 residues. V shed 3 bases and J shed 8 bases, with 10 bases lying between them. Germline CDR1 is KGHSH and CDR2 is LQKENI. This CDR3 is CASSPTVEGYTF. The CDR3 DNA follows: TGTGCCAGCTCACCTACGGTTGAGGGCTACACCTTC.

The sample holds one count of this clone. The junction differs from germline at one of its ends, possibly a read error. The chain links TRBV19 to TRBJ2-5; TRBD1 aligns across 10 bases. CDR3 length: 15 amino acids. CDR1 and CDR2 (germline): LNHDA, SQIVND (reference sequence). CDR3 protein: CASSVDRGRWETQYF. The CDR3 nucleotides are TGTGCCAGTAGTGTAGACAGGGGGCGCTGGGAGACCCAGTACTTC.

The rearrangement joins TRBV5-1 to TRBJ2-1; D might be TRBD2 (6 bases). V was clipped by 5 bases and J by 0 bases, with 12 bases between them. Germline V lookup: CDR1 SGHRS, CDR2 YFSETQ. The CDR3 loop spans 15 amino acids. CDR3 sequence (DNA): TGCGCCAGCAGAATCGCCGGGAGCTCCTACAATGAGCAGTTCTTC. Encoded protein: CASRIAGSSYNEQFF.

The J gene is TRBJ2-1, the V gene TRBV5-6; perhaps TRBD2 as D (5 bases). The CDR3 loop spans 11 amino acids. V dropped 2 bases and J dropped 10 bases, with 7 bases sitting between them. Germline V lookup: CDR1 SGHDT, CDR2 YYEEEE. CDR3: CASSFVAEQFF. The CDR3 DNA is TGTGCCAGCAGCTTCGTAGCGGAGCAGTTCTTC.

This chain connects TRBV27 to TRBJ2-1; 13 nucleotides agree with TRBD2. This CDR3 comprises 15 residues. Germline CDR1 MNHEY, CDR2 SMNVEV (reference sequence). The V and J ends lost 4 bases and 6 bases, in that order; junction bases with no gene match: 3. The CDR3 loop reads CASSSTSGGVNEQFF. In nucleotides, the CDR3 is TGTGCCAGCAGTTCTACTAGCGGGGGGGTCAATGAGCAGTTCTTC.

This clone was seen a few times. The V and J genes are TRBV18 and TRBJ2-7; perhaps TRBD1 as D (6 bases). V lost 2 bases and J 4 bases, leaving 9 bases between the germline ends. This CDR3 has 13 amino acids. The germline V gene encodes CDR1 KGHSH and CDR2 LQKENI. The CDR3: CASSPTTGYEQYF. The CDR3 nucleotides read TGTGCCAGCTCACCAACGACAGGTTACGAGCAGTACTTC.

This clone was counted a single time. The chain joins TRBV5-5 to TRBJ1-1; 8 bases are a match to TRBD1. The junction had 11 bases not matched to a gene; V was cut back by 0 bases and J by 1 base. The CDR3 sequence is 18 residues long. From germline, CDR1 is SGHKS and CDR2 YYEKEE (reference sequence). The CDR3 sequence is CASSLAITGGLSNTEAFF. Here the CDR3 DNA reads TGTGCCAGCAGCTTGGCTATTACAGGGGGTCTGTCGAACACTGAAGCTTTCTTT. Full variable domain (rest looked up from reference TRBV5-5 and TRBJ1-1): DAGVTQSPTHLIKTRGQQVTLRCSPISGHKSVSWYQQVLGQGPQFIFQYYEKEERGRGNFPDRFSARQFPNYSSELNVNALLLGDSALYLCASSLAITGGLSNTEAFFGQGTRLTVV.

CDR3 sequence reads: CATSDQGTLGAFF. DNA of the CDR3: TGTGCCACCAGTGATCAGGGCACTTTAGGAGCTTTCTTT. The genes are TRBV24-1 and TRBJ1-1, with D maybe TRBD1 (5 bases). Trimming removed 3 bases at V and 10 bases at J, with 14 bases between. The CDR3 loop spans 13 amino acids. CDR1 is KGHDR, CDR2 SFDVKD, per germline.

The CDR3 sequence: CASSHTGMDTGELFF. CDR3 nucleotides: TGTGCCAGCAGCCATACAGGGATGGACACCGGGGAGCTGTTTTTT. The V gene is TRBV11-3, the J gene TRBJ2-2; possible D gene TRBD1, 6 bases. The ends were cut back, 5 bases at V and 3 bases at J, with 13 bases in the middle. Germline V gives CDR1 SGHNT, CDR2 YENEEA. This CDR3 is built from 15 residues.